The clone carrying this T cell receptor (beta chain) has just a few counts. The CDR3 extends over 16 amino acids. CDR1 and CDR2 (germline): SNHLY, FYNNEI. The J segment lost 10 bases and the V segment lost 4 bases, leaving 18 bases of the junction unmatched. The method was immunoSEQ multiplex PCR; TCRdb's version includes in-frame clones alone and lacks a portion of them. The table shows fewer than 350,000 clones, with under 90% occurring only once. This sample stems from a study of blood T cell repertoires in COVID-19. Cohort 3 donors counted as recovered after two negative PCRs, clearance, or resolved symptoms.

The V and J genes are TRBV2 and TRBJ1-1; 7 bases are shared with TRBD1. The sample was PBMCs or T cells enriched from blood (not recorded which). The sequence was collected from a man in his 60s who had recovered from COVID-19. The CDR3 DNA follows: TGTGCCAGCAGTGGAAGAGACAGGGACTTTGGGGTGGGAGCTTTCTTT. Its protein is CASSGRDRDFGVGAFF.